The T cell receptor beta chain described here comes from a study of T cell responses to AZD1222 COVID-19 vaccine (dated by TCRdb to 2020 to 2023). In terms of the full investigation: TCR sequencing was performed for roughly 250 trial participants, of whom about 210 were given two doses of AZD1222 and around 25 were given two doses of MenACWY control vaccine. Trial participants were enrolled into age subgroups of 18-55, 56-69 and 70-plus years, which contained about 150, 27 and 61 TCR-sequenced participants, respectively. The study at large found these results: CD4 TCRs associated with the vaccine covered the entire spike protein, and the dominant responses were in regions 160-218 and 743-854. Because no day 14 peak-response samples were available, the repertoires could be characterized only after the peak T cell response. Reportedly, almost half of the unique spike-specific TCRs recognized epitopes lying outside the regions that are mutated in the B.1.351 and B.1.1.7 variants. Conclusions about previously exposed vaccinees are limited, since just five to seven AZD1222 recipients were seropositive for SARS-CoV-2 at baseline. Participants were mostly white British, with more females than males. The authors suggested clonal diversity may have been underestimated. After two AZD1222 doses, spike-specific TCR breadth and depth were significantly higher than at day 0 and than in MenACWY recipients. In the small 56-69-year group, the increase in depth fell short of significance, most likely because of low power.

A remark on this clone: Its specific antigen is unknown. It has no much larger one-base neighbor in the sample; base qualities were not kept.

The CDR1 and CDR2 encoded by the germline V gene are KGHSH and LQKENI. Trimming removed 2 bases from V and 5 bases from J, leaving 13 bases between the germline ends. The CDR3, cysteine through phenylalanine, is 14 amino acids long. Just CDR3 DNA is preserved here, 42 bases in frame from base 1. The CDR3 regions of human TCRbeta chains were analyzed by immunosequencing. From the authors' description of their analysis: Repertoire TCRs were matched against a reference library of SARS-CoV-2-specific TCRs generated with the MIRA antigen-specificity platform. Breadth meant the fraction of unique TCRs that were SARS-CoV-2-associated, whereas depth meant the fraction of total T cells that were SARS-CoV-2-associated. Using the MIRA data, every spike-specific TCR was mapped to the spike region that the TCR reacted to and assigned to either a CD4 or a CD8 class. Log10-transformed breadth and depth values were compared by one-way ANOVA with Sidak's multiple comparisons tests. This immuneACCESS table, as held by TCRdb, lists in-frame sequences with V and J called but not all clones. Of the missing ones, under half trace to an unresolved V gene in checked studies; the others have no known cause. V and J calls plus clone size are reproduced from that table; the DNA served to infer D and trimming. In this sample the table shows roughly 110,000 clones, roughly 91% of which occur a single time. The ten largest clones capture around 7.6% of the sample.

Read against the paper, the sample's time point label means: about 28 days (+/-7) after the second vaccine dose. AZD1222 recipients with second doses at about 4 weeks or about 12 weeks were pooled, because spike-specific TCR depth and breadth did not differ between schedules. Vaccinee samples were obtained from the UK trials COV001 and COV002, which included a single-blind randomized controlled phase 2/3 trial of AZD1222 (ChAdOx1 nCoV-19) in healthy adults. Trial participant PBMC samples were collected at day 0 and day 28 after the second dose for TCRbeta chain sequencing. The sample was peripheral blood, taken 28 days after the second AZD1222 dose. The source is an adult who received the AZD1222 COVID-19 vaccine. Here the chain combines TRBV18 and TRBJ2-7; TRBD1 might be the D gene, on 5 matching bases. The DNA sequence is as follows: TGTGCCAGCTCACCAGGGCAGGGTCCTAACGAGCAGTACTTC. Its amino acids are CASSPGQGPNEQYF.